Listed below are T cell receptor beta chains from one sample, sequenced in a study of blood T cell repertoires in COVID-19. Sequencing used immunoSEQ multiplex PCR; TCRdb keeps in-frame clones, though not all of them. This table holds approximately 130,000 clones, approximately 90% found once. Source material: peripheral blood. The receptors were gathered from a man aged 70 or older with active or convalescent COVID-19. CDR3s include the opening cysteine and the closing phenylalanine or tryptophan. D genes are given only for firm matches. Clone size appears in some rows only: once, few, many, or a class for an expanded clone.

V gene	clone size	D gene	J gene	CDR3 protein	CDR3 DNA
TRBV19	.	TRBD1	TRBJ1-2	CASSEDRGNYGYTF	TGTGCCAGTAGTGAGGACAGGGGTAACTATGGCTACACCTTC
TRBV10-2	.	TRBD2	TRBJ2-1	CASSELAGAPSSYNEQFF	TGCGCCAGCAGTGAATTAGCGGGAGCCCCAAGCTCCTACAATGAGCAGTTCTTC
TRBV27	few	.	TRBJ2-1	CASSLWGHPQDNEQFF	TGTGCCAGCAGTTTATGGGGGCACCCCCAAGACAATGAGCAGTTCTTC
TRBV5-1	once	TRBD1	TRBJ2-1	CASSTGQMNEQFF	TGCGCCAGCAGCACGGGACAGATGAATGAGCAGTTCTTC
TRBV27	.	.	TRBJ2-1	CASSLFPQTGGNEQFF	TGTGCCAGCAGTTTATTCCCGCAGACAGGAGGAAATGAGCAGTTCTTC
TRBV29-1	.	TRBD1	TRBJ1-2	CSVARGPNYGYTF	TGCAGCGTTGCTAGGGGGCCTAACTATGGCTACACCTTC
TRBV9	.	TRBD1	TRBJ1-2	CASSGGGQARDGYTF	TGTGCCAGCAGCGGGGGGGGACAGGCGAGGGATGGCTACACCTTC
TRBV6-1	.	TRBD1	TRBJ2-3	CASSVRTGQGVKGTDTQYF	TGTGCCAGCAGTGTTCGGACGGGACAGGGGGTAAAGGGCACAGATACGCAGTATTTT
TRBV6-1	once	.	TRBJ2-7	CASSEVGRYYEQYF	TGTGCCAGCAGTGAAGTGGGCAGGTACTACGAGCAGTACTTC
TRBV2	.	TRBD2	TRBJ2-7	CASRLAYEQYF	TGTGCCAGCCGACTAGCGTACGAGCAGTACTTC
TRBV30	.	.	TRBJ1-1	CACNYDTEAFF	TGTGCCTGCAACTACGACACTGAAGCTTTCTTT
TRBV27	.	.	TRBJ2-3	CASSLQGGTDTQYF	TGTGCCAGCAGTTTACAGGGTGGCACAGATACGCAGTATTTT
TRBV7-2	.	TRBD2	TRBJ2-2	CASSLVAGGLTGELFF	TGTGCCAGCAGCTTAGTGGCGGGAGGCCTCACCGGGGAGCTGTTTTTT
TRBV28	.	.	TRBJ1-2	CCTGRYGYTF	TGTTGCACGGGAAGGTATGGCTACACCTTC
TRBV11-2	.	TRBD2	TRBJ2-3	CASSLGFGGRPTDTQYF	TGTGCCAGCAGCTTAGGTTTTGGCGGGAGGCCCACAGATACGCAGTATTTT
TRBV19	.	.	TRBJ2-2	CASSPGTPSGELFF	TGTGCCAGTAGTCCCGGGACTCCTTCCGGGGAGCTGTTTTTT
TRBV21-1	.	.	TRBJ2-1	CASSRGVHLSSYNEQFF	TGTGCCAGCAGCCGCGGGGTCCACTTAAGCTCCTACAATGAGCAGTTCTTC
TRBV7-2	few	TRBD2	TRBJ2-7	CASSLEGLKVSGGYEQYF	TGTGCCAGCAGCTTAGAGGGGTTAAAGGTTAGCGGGGGGTACGAGCAGTACTTC
TRBV14	.	TRBD2	TRBJ2-3	CASRLAGASDTQYF	TGTGCCAGCCGCCTAGCGGGAGCGTCAGATACGCAGTATTTT
TRBV10-3	.	TRBD1	TRBJ2-3	CAIRRGQATSTDTQYF	TGTGCCATCAGGAGGGGACAGGCGACTAGCACAGATACGCAGTATTTT
TRBV5-6	.	TRBD2	TRBJ2-5	CASSRRTSGSWETQYF	TGTGCCAGCAGCCGCCGGACTAGCGGGAGCTGGGAGACCCAGTACTTC
TRBV28	.	.	TRBJ1-2	CASSLSGPGEGYTF	TGTGCCAGCAGTTTATCAGGTCCAGGGGAGGGCTACACCTTC
TRBV15	.	.	TRBJ1-2	CATSRDTVVRAGGYTF	TGTGCCACCAGCAGAGATACCGTGGTGAGGGCGGGGGGCTACACCTTC
TRBV2	.	.	TRBJ2-2	CASSAKPGELFF	TGTGCCAGCAGTGCTAAACCCGGGGAGCTGTTTTTT
TRBV5-1	.	.	TRBJ1-4	CASSLGASGNEKLFF	TGCGCCAGCAGCTTGGGAGCGTCGGGGAATGAAAAACTGTTTTTT
TRBV7-2	.	TRBD1	TRBJ2-1	CASSLLGQGSNEQFF	TGTGCCAGCAGCTTACTTGGACAGGGGTCGAATGAGCAGTTCTTC
TRBV28	once	.	TRBJ1-4	CASSLRGGKLFF	TGTGCCAGCAGTTTGCGGGGCGGAAAACTGTTTTTT
TRBV7-2	.	TRBD1	TRBJ1-6	CASSSPDRGRNSPLHF	TGTGCCAGCAGCTCCCCGGACAGGGGGCGTAATTCACCCCTCCACTTT
TRBV29-1	.	.	TRBJ2-5	CSSARSQETQYF	TGCAGCTCTGCCAGGTCCCAAGAGACCCAGTACTTC
TRBV19	.	TRBD2	TRBJ2-1	CASSIVYGTSAEQFF	TGTGCCAGTAGTATAGTTTATGGGACTAGCGCTGAGCAGTTCTTC
TRBV10-3	.	.	TRBJ2-7	CAIKQDYEQYF	TGTGCCATCAAACAAGACTACGAGCAGTACTTC
TRBV18	.	.	TRBJ1-1	CASSPRTESTEAFF	TGTGCCAGCTCACCCAGGACTGAGTCTACTGAAGCTTTCTTT
TRBV6-6	.	.	TRBJ2-1	CASSLTGFEQFF	TGTGCCAGCAGCCTTACAGGGTTTGAGCAGTTCTTC
TRBV28	.	.	TRBJ2-7	CASIPSDIAYEQYF	TGTGCCAGCATCCCCTCCGACATTGCCTACGAGCAGTACTTC
TRBV7-9	.	.	TRBJ2-7	CASSLQGTNEQYF	TGTGCCAGCAGCCTACAGGGCACTAACGAGCAGTACTTC
TRBV10-2	.	TRBD2	TRBJ2-1	CASSDETSSPQFF	TGCGCCAGCAGTGATGAGACTAGCTCTCCGCAGTTCTTC
TRBV5-1	.	.	TRBJ2-1	CASSNGGKTYNEQFF	TGCGCCAGCAGCAATGGCGGGAAAACGTACAATGAGCAGTTCTTC
TRBV6-1	.	.	TRBJ2-3	CASRRGTGSTDTQYF	TGTGCCAGCAGGCGCGGGACGGGCAGCACAGATACGCAGTATTTT
TRBV5-4	.	.	TRBJ2-2	CASSLPQGTGELFF	TGTGCCAGCAGCCTACCACAGGGCACCGGGGAGCTGTTTTTT